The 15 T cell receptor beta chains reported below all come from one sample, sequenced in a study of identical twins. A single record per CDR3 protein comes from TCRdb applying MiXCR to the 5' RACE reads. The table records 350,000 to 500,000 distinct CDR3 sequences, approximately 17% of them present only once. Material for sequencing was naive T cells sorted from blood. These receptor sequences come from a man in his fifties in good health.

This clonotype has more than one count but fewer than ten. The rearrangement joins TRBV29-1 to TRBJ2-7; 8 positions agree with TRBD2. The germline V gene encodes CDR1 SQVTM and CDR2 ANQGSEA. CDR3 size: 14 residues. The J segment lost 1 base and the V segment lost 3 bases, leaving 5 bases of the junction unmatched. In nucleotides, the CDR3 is TGCAGCGTTGACCTCCCGGGAGGGTCCTACGAGCAGTACTTC. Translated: CSVDLPGGSYEQYF.

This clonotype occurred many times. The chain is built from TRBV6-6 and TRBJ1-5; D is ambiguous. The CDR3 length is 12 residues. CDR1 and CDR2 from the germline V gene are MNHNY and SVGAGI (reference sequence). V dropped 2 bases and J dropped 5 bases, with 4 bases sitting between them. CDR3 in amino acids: CASSYADQPQHF. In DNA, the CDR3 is TGTGCCAGCAGTTACGCTGATCAGCCCCAGCATTTT.

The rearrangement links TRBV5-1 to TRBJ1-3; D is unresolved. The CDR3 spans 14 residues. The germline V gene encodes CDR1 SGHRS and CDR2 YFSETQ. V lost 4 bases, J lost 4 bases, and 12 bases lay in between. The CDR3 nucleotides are TGCGCCAGCAGCCCGGGAATGGTCGGAAACACCATATATTTT. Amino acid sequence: CASSPGMVGNTIYF.

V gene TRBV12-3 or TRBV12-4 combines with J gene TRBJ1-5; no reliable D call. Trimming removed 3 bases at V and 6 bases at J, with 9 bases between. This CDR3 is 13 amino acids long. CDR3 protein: CASSLYRVQPQHF. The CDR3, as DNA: TGTGCCAGCAGTTTGTATCGGGTTCAGCCCCAGCATTTT.

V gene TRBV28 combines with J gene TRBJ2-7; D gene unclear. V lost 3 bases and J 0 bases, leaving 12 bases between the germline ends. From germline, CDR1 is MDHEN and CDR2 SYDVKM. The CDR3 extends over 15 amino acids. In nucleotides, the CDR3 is TGTGCCAGCAGTTTTCATGTATTTTCCTCCTACGAGCAGTACTTC. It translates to CASSFHVFSSYEQYF.

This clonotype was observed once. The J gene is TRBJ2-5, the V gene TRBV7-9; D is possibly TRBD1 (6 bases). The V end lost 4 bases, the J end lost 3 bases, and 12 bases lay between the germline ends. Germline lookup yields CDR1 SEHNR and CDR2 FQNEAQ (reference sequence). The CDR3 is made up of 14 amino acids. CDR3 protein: CASSSWTEKETQYF. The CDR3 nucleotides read TGTGCCAGCAGCTCCTGGACAGAGAAAGAGACCCAGTACTTC.

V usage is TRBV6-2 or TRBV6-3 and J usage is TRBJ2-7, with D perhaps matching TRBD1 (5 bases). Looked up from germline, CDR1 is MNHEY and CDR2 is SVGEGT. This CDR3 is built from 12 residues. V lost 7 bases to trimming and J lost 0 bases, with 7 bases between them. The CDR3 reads CASTQDSYEQYF. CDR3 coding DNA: TGTGCCAGCACACAGGACTCCTACGAGCAGTACTTC.

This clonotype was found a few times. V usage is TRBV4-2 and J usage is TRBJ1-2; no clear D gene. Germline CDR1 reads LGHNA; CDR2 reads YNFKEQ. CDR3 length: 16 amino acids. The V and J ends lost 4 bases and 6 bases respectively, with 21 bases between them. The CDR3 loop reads CASSPLTEPWAHGYTF. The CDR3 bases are TGTGCCAGCAGCCCCTTGACGGAACCCTGGGCCCATGGCTACACCTTC.

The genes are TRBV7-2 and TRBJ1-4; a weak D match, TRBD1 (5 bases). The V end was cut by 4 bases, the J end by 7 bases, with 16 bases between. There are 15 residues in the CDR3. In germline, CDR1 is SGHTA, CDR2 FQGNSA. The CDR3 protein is CASSSSGTYREKLFF. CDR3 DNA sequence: TGTGCCAGCAGCTCATCCGGGACTTACCGTGAAAAACTGTTTTTT.

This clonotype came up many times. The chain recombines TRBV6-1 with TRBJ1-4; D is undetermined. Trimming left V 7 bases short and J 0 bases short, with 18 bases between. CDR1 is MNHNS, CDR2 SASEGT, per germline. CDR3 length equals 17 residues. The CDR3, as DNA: TGTGCCAGCACCACACCACGCACGGGGTCAACTAATGAAAAACTGTTTTTT. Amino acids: CASTTPRTGSTNEKLFF.

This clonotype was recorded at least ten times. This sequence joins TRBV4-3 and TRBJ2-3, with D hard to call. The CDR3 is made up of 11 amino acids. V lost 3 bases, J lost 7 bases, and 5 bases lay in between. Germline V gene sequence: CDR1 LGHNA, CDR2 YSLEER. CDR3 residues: CASSQGNTQYF. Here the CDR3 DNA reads TGCGCCAGCAGCCAGGGAAATACGCAGTATTTT.

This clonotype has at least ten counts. For the CDR3, the DNA is TGCGCCAGCAGCTTGGGACACAAGCTATCAACTAATGAAAAACTGTTTTTT. Residues: CASSLGHKLSTNEKLFF. This chain uses TRBV5-1 with TRBJ1-4; D is undetermined. CDR1 and CDR2 from the germline V gene are SGHRS and YFSETQ. The CDR3 is 17 residues long. With 0 bases removed from V and 0 bases from J, the gap between germline ends came to 12 bases.

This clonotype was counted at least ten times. The CDR3 sequence is CAISESGTSGRHEQFF. The DNA of the CDR3 is TGTGCCATCAGTGAGTCAGGGACTAGCGGCCGTCACGAGCAGTTCTTC. The rearrangement links TRBV10-3 to TRBJ2-1; 11 nucleotides line up with TRBD2. V was pared by 0 bases and J by 10 bases, with 8 bases of the junction left unmatched. Germline V gives CDR1 ENHRY, CDR2 SYGVKD. The CDR3 runs 16 residues.

CDR3 in amino acids: CASSYSTHGPLSGAKNIQYF. The CDR3 DNA reads TGTGCCAGCAGTTACTCGACTCACGGACCCCTAAGTGGAGCCAAAAACATTCAGTACTTC. The genes are TRBV6-2 or TRBV6-3 and TRBJ2-4, with D uncertain. CDR3 length: 20 residues. V was clipped by 0 bases and J by 0 bases, with 21 bases between them. Germline loops: CDR1 MNHEY, CDR2 SVGEGT.

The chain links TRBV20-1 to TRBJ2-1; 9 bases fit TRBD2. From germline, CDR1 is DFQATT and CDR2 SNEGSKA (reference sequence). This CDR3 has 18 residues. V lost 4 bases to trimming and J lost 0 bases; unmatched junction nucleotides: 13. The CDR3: CSANSGRIWLSSYNEQFF. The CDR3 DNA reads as TGCAGTGCTAATAGCGGGAGAATATGGTTAAGCTCCTACAATGAGCAGTTCTTC.